This T cell receptor beta chain is drawn from a study of blood T cell repertoires in COVID-19. Turning to the study itself: Whether acute or convalescent, the COVID-19 samples came from the United States, Italy and Spain. Sample material is recorded as cDNA or gDNA derived from T cells, B-cell-depleted T cells, or PBMCs.

Trimming removed 3 bases at V and 5 bases at J, with 13 bases between. The CDR3 consists of 14 residues. Germline CDR1 KGHSH, CDR2 LQKENI. This clone was observed a few times. Per the study methods: Researchers report that nucleated cell counts were estimated from reference gene primer amplification. Profiling relied on immunoSEQ multiplex PCR, and the TCRdb table lists in-frame clones only, not all of them. Clonal size and the V and J genes are those of that table, whereas D and trimming came from the DNA. The table lists around 380,000 clones, about four fifths of them singletons, with 1.1% in the top ten.

The sequence derives from a human donor with acute or convalescent COVID-19. The donor label of this sample is uncertain. The sample comprised peripheral blood. This chain uses TRBV18 with TRBJ1-2; the D gene is possibly TRBD1 (6 bases). The CDR3 bases are TGTGCCAGCTCACCCCGGGACACGCAATATGGCTACACCTTC. Its protein product is CASSPRDTQYGYTF. Full variable domain (remainder filled in from reference TRBV18 and TRBJ1-2): NAGVMQNPRHLVRRRGQEARLRCSPMKGHSHVYWYRQLPEEGLKFMVYLQKENIIDESGMPKERFSAEFPKEGPSILRIQQVVRGDSAAYFCASSPRDTQYGYTFGSGTRLTVV.